A selection of T cell receptor beta chains follows, all from one sample in a study of cytomegalovirus exposure and HLA in healthy donors. Profiling relied on immunoSEQ multiplex PCR, and the TCRdb table lists in-frame clones only, not all of them. The sample has about 200,000 clones; about three quarters are singletons. The sample comprised PBMCs. The receptors shown here come from a woman in her forties in good health and CMV-seronegative. CDR3s include the opening cysteine and the closing phenylalanine or tryptophan. A D gene is named only where the DNA matches it firmly. The size field is filled for only some rows; it gives once, few, many or a size class.

TRBV5-4	TRBD2	TRBJ2-2	-	CAPGRLAGGPNTGELFF	TGTGCCCCTGGACGGCTAGCGGGAGGCCCGAACACCGGGGAGCTGTTTTTT
TRBV27	TRBD2	TRBJ2-1	-	CASRSWTSGSSSEQFF	TGTGCCAGCCGCTCCTGGACTAGCGGGAGTAGTAGTGAGCAGTTCTTC
TRBV6-1	-	TRBJ1-1	-	CASSFLNTEAFF	TGTGCCAGCAGTTTCCTAAACACTGAAGCTTTCTTT
TRBV30	TRBD1	TRBJ1-2	few	CAWSSSVIIMGTDYGYTF	TGTGCCTGGAGTTCCTCCGTCATTATTATGGGGACAGACTATGGCTACACCTTC
TRBV5-1	-	TRBJ2-5	-	CASSFGVISAKETQYF	TGCGCCAGCAGCTTCGGGGTCATCTCGGCGAAAGAGACCCAGTACTTC
TRBV12-5	TRBD1	TRBJ1-4	-	CASGPRTGRILIGSNEKLFF	TGTGCTAGTGGGCCTAGGACAGGGAGGATTCTCATAGGATCTAATGAAAAACTGTTTTTT
TRBV5-6	-	TRBJ1-3	-	CASSSLRGAGNTIYF	TGTGCCAGCAGCTCCCTCCGGGGGGCTGGAAACACCATATATTTT
TRBV19	TRBD1	TRBJ1-5	-	CASSRGDRGNQPQHF	TGTGCCAGTAGTAGGGGCGACAGGGGCAATCAGCCCCAGCATTTT
TRBV5-1	TRBD2	TRBJ2-5	-	CASSAGLAGGETQYF	TGCGCCAGCAGCGCGGGACTAGCGGGAGGAGAGACCCAGTACTTC
TRBV7-2	-	TRBJ2-5	-	CASSLGVGGTQETQYF	TGTGCCAGCAGCTTAGGGGTCGGCGGGACCCAAGAGACCCAGTACTTC
TRBV30	-	TRBJ1-6	-	CAWSVGQEDSPLHF	TGTGCCTGGAGTGTTGGGCAGGAAGACTCACCCCTCCACTTT
TRBV5-1	TRBD1	TRBJ2-5	-	CASSLGQGQETQYF	TGCGCCAGCAGTCTCGGACAGGGACAAGAGACCCAGTACTTC
TRBV19	-	TRBJ2-7	-	CASSPSGVWEQYF	TGTGCCAGTAGTCCTTCGGGTGTGTGGGAGCAGTACTTC
TRBV5-1	TRBD2	TRBJ2-1	-	CASSRSGTSNGEQFF	TGCGCCAGCAGTAGGTCCGGGACTAGCAATGGTGAGCAGTTCTTC
TRBV19	TRBD1	TRBJ1-5	few	CASRTDRENQPQHF	TGTGCCAGTAGGACGGACAGGGAGAATCAGCCCCAGCATTTT
TRBV30	-	TRBJ1-5	-	CAWSVRGPQHF	TGTGCCTGGAGTGTCCGTGGCCCCCAGCATTTT
TRBV7-2	TRBD2	TRBJ2-3	once	CASSPQIVTSGSTDTQYF	TGTGCCAGCAGCCCGCAAATAGTGACTAGCGGAAGCACAGATACGCAGTATTTT
TRBV6-5	-	TRBJ2-3	-	CASRPGGADTQYF	TGTGCCAGCAGGCCCGGGGGAGCAGATACGCAGTATTTT
TRBV7-2	-	TRBJ2-7	once	CASSQDGAGGAYEQYF	TGTGCCAGCAGCCAAGACGGTGCTGGCGGCGCCTACGAGCAGTACTTC
TRBV5-1	TRBD1	TRBJ2-3	-	CASSFGQGYDTQYF	TGCGCCAGCAGCTTCGGACAGGGATACGATACGCAGTATTTT
TRBV28	TRBD2	TRBJ2-1	-	CASSASGLAGGAQFF	TGTGCCAGCAGTGCATCGGGACTAGCGGGAGGGGCCCAGTTCTTC
TRBV5-6	TRBD1	TRBJ2-2	once	CASSSGTGGRGGELFF	TGTGCCAGCAGCTCCGGGACAGGAGGCAGAGGCGGGGAGCTGTTTTTT
TRBV5-1	-	TRBJ1-1	-	CASSLAQQGGTEAFF	TGCGCCAGCAGCTTGGCCCAACAGGGTGGCACTGAAGCTTTCTTT
TRBV6-1	-	TRBJ2-3	-	CASSEGGFWTDTQYF	TGTGCCAGCAGTGAAGGGGGCTTCTGGACAGATACGCAGTATTTT
TRBV20-1	-	TRBJ2-7	once	CSVQGAYEQYF	TGCAGTGTCCAGGGTGCCTACGAGCAGTACTTC
TRBV7-9	-	TRBJ1-1	-	CASSLEQNTEAFF	TGTGCCAGCAGCTTAGAACAGAACACTGAAGCTTTCTTT
TRBV18	TRBD1	TRBJ1-3	-	CASSLGTAENSGNTIYF	TGTGCCAGCTCACTCGGGACAGCGGAGAACTCTGGAAACACCATATATTTT
TRBV4-1	-	TRBJ1-2	-	CASSQEGGDYGYTF	TGCGCCAGCAGCCAAGAGGGGGGGGACTATGGCTACACCTTC
TRBV27	TRBD1	TRBJ1-1	-	CASSWTGPMNTEAFF	TGTGCCAGCAGTTGGACAGGGCCAATGAACACTGAAGCTTTCTTT
TRBV7-2	TRBD2	TRBJ2-2	-	CASSINAGLANGELFF	TGTGCCAGCAGCATAAATGCTGGACTAGCGAACGGGGAGCTGTTTTTT
TRBV7-2	-	TRBJ2-1	-	CASRLSLGTYNEQFF	TGTGCCAGCAGACTTTCACTAGGCACCTACAATGAGCAGTTCTTC
TRBV5-6	-	TRBJ1-3	-	CASSLGQGRGNTIYF	TGTGCCAGCAGCTTGGGGCAGGGTCGTGGAAACACCATATATTTT
TRBV5-4	TRBD1	TRBJ1-3	-	CASSLETGSGNTIYF	TGTGCCAGCAGCTTGGAGACAGGGTCTGGAAACACCATATATTTT
TRBV5-6	-	TRBJ2-2	-	CASKRQLIKAGELFF	TGTGCCAGCAAGAGACAGCTTATTAAGGCCGGGGAGCTGTTTTTT
TRBV5-4	TRBD1	TRBJ2-7	-	CASSFSLTGDFAYEQYF	TGTGCCAGCAGCTTCAGTCTGACAGGGGACTTTGCCTACGAGCAGTACTTC
TRBV27	-	TRBJ2-1	-	CASSFGQAGNEQFF	TGTGCCAGCAGTTTCGGGCAGGCGGGCAATGAGCAGTTCTTC
TRBV5-1	TRBD2	TRBJ2-7	-	CASSSTGLASYEQYF	TGCGCCAGCAGCTCAACGGGACTAGCGTCCTACGAGCAGTACTTC
TRBV7-8	-	TRBJ2-7	-	CASSPRDKTSYEQYF	TGTGCCAGCAGCCCCCGGGACAAGACTTCCTACGAGCAGTACTTC
TRBV6-1	-	TRBJ1-4	-	CASSPLGGEKLFF	TGTGCCAGCAGTCCCCTTGGGGGCGAAAAACTGTTTTTT
TRBV7-9	-	TRBJ1-1	once	CASSVRDPSVTEAFF	TGTGCCAGCAGCGTGCGGGACCCAAGTGTCACTGAAGCTTTCTTT
TRBV5-8	-	TRBJ1-2	-	CASSSPGRALYGYTF	TGTGCCAGCAGCAGCCCCGGCAGGGCACTCTATGGCTACACCTTC
TRBV14	-	TRBJ2-1	-	CASSLAEAYNEQFF	TGTGCCAGCAGCTTAGCGGAGGCTTACAATGAGCAGTTCTTC
TRBV7-2	-	TRBJ1-1	-	CASSPRGGTTEAFF	TGTGCCAGCTCCCCGCGCGGGGGTACCACTGAAGCTTTCTTT
TRBV30	-	TRBJ1-4	-	CAWSVHSGRNEKLFF	TGTGCCTGGAGTGTACACTCAGGGAGGAATGAAAAACTGTTTTTT
TRBV4-2	TRBD2	TRBJ2-1	-	CASSLGLDLYNEQFF	TGTGCCAGCAGCCTCGGACTAGATCTATACAATGAGCAGTTCTTC
TRBV12-5	TRBD2	TRBJ2-5	few	CASGLGLAGFMSSETQYF	TGTGCTAGTGGTCTCGGACTAGCGGGGTTTATGAGTTCAGAGACCCAGTACTTC
TRBV5-6	TRBD1	TRBJ1-6	-	CASSPGQRNSPLHF	TGTGCCAGCAGCCCGGGACAGAGAAATTCACCCCTCCACTTT
TRBV25-1	-	TRBJ1-2	-	CASSQAYGYTF	TGTGCCAGCAGTCAGGCCTATGGCTACACCTTC
TRBV5-4	TRBD1	TRBJ1-2	-	CASSLGTGSSYGYTF	TGTGCCAGCAGCTTGGGGACAGGGTCTTCCTATGGCTACACCTTC
TRBV7-3	TRBD1	TRBJ2-3	-	CASSLMGTGATDTQYF	TGTGCCAGCAGCTTGATGGGGACAGGGGCCACAGATACGCAGTATTTT
TRBV19	-	TRBJ2-1	-	CASTPLTGSSYNEQFF	TGTGCCAGTACCCCCCTGACAGGTTCCTCCTACAATGAGCAGTTCTTC
TRBV29-1	TRBD1	TRBJ2-2	-	CSVRTGGSSGELFF	TGCAGCGTTAGGACAGGGGGGAGCTCCGGGGAGCTGTTTTTT
TRBV5-1	TRBD1	TRBJ2-6	-	CASSPGQTYSGANVLTF	TGCGCCAGCAGCCCGGGACAGACATACTCTGGGGCCAACGTCCTGACTTTC